The rows below give T cell receptor beta chains drawn from one sample of a study of T cells in Graves' hyperthyroidism and ophthalmopathy. A single record per CDR3 protein comes from TCRdb applying MiXCR to the multiplex PCR reads. The sample has about 130,000 distinct CDR3 sequences, more than 20% seen once; the top ten hold more than 60%. Sequenced material: blood. The source of these receptors is a woman aged 45-60 years with Graves' hyperthyroidism that later progressed to Graves' ophthalmopathy. Each CDR3 is given with its conserved first and last residue. A D gene is named only where the DNA matches it firmly. Not every row has a clone size; where given, it reads once, few, many or a size class.

clone size	D gene	J gene	V gene	CDR3 protein	CDR3 DNA
many	NA	TRBJ2-3	TRBV7-9	CASSLGGYDTQYF	TGTGCCAGCAGCTTAGGCGGCTACGATACGCAGTATTTT
many	NA	TRBJ1-2	TRBV29-1	CSVEERQGRGYTF	TGCAGCGTTGAAGAGAGGCAAGGTCGAGGCTACACCTTC
many	TRBD2	TRBJ2-7	TRBV11-3	CASRNRDYFYEQYF	TGTGCCAGCAGGAACCGGGACTACTTCTACGAGCAGTACTTC
few	TRBD1	TRBJ1-5	TRBV28	CASRRDRSNQPQHF	TGTGCCAGCAGGCGGGACAGGAGCAATCAGCCCCAGCATTTT
NA	NA	TRBJ2-6	TRBV27	CASKSEGTRANVLTF	TGTGCCAGCAAGTCGGAGGGGACCAGGGCCAACGTCCTGACTTTC
many	TRBD1	TRBJ1-5	TRBV12-3/TRBV12-4	CASSFDRVVSNQPQHF	TGTGCCAGCAGTTTTGACAGGGTTGTTAGCAATCAGCCCCAGCATTTT
few	NA	TRBJ2-3	TRBV20-1	CSARRTDTQYF	TGCAGTGCTCGGAGAACAGATACGCAGTATTTT
few	TRBD1	TRBJ2-6	TRBV6-4	CASSDSTGGANVLTF	TGTGCCAGCAGTGACTCGACAGGGGGGGCCAACGTCCTGACTTTC
NA	TRBD2	TRBJ2-1	TRBV24-1	CATSDVRDTGTSGNEQFF	TGTGCCACCAGTGATGTCCGGGACACCGGGACTAGCGGTAATGAGCAGTTCTTC
many	TRBD2	TRBJ2-7	TRBV18	CASSPGTSGRTYEQYF	TGTGCCAGCTCACCAGGGACTAGCGGGAGGACCTACGAGCAGTACTTC
few	NA	TRBJ1-1	TRBV10-3	CAGRTRGGDTEAFF	TGTGCCGGACGGACTAGGGGGGGGGACACTGAAGCTTTCTTT
many	NA	TRBJ2-1	TRBV9	CASSVGTNNEQFF	TGTGCCAGCAGCGTCGGGACCAACAATGAGCAGTTCTTC
many	TRBD1	TRBJ1-4	TRBV7-9	CASSRLGQGKLTNEKLFF	TGTGCCAGCAGCCGCTTGGGACAGGGGAAGTTAACTAATGAAAAACTGTTTTTT
NA	NA	TRBJ1-1	TRBV2	CASSRAGRIEAFF	TGTGCCAGCTCAAGGGCGGGACGGATCGAAGCTTTCTTT
few	TRBD2	TRBJ2-7	TRBV29-1	CSVENGAGGYEQYF	TGCAGCGTTGAAAACGGAGCGGGAGGTTACGAGCAGTACTTC
NA	NA	TRBJ2-1	TRBV24-1	CATSDLPVNEQFF	TGTGCCACCAGTGATTTGCCCGTGAATGAGCAGTTCTTC
NA	NA	TRBJ1-4	TRBV6-1	CASSEWAANEKLFF	TGTGCCAGCAGTGAATGGGCGGCTAATGAAAAACTGTTTTTT
NA	NA	TRBJ2-7	TRBV16	CASSQSRWEQYF	TGTGCCAGCAGCCAATCGAGATGGGAGCAGTACTTC
NA	NA	TRBJ1-6	TRBV3-1	CACSPTLGLKGSPLHF	TGTGCCTGCAGTCCAACCCTCGGCCTAAAAGGTTCACCCCTCCACTTT
many	TRBD2	TRBJ2-3	TRBV5-1	CASSLGQREQDTQYF	TGCGCCAGCAGCTTGGGGCAGCGGGAGCAGGATACGCAGTATTTT
many	NA	TRBJ2-4	TRBV20-1	CSASSMVQAKNIQYF	TGCAGTGCTAGTTCGATGGTTCAAGCCAAAAACATTCAGTACTTC
many	NA	TRBJ1-1	TRBV20-1	CSARKSNTEAFF	TGCAGTGCTAGAAAATCGAACACTGAAGCTTTCTTT
many	TRBD1	TRBJ1-5	TRBV6-1	CASGRDRGQPQHF	TGTGCCAGCGGGCGGGACAGGGGACAGCCCCAGCATTTT
many	TRBD1	TRBJ1-2	TRBV29-1	CSVHRGNGYTF	TGCAGCGTTCACAGGGGTAATGGCTACACCTTC
few	NA	TRBJ2-7	TRBV3-1	CASSQGKAARSYEQYF	TGTGCCAGCAGCCAAGGAAAAGCGGCTCGTTCCTACGAGCAGTACTTC
many	NA	TRBJ2-7	TRBV12-3/TRBV12-4	CASSLKGAGGEQYF	TGTGCCAGCAGTTTGAAAGGGGCAGGAGGCGAGCAGTACTTC
many	TRBD2	TRBJ2-2	TRBV27	CASSFEKRAGRTGELFF	TGTGCCAGCAGTTTTGAAAAGCGGGCCGGGAGGACCGGGGAGCTGTTTTTT
NA	NA	TRBJ1-1	TRBV28	CASSLEGTNTEAFF	TGTGCCAGCAGTTTAGAGGGGACGAACACTGAAGCTTTCTTT
NA	NA	TRBJ2-1	TRBV28	CASSSSSGTSYRQFF	TGTGCCAGCAGTTCCTCCTCCGGGACTTCCTACAGGCAGTTCTTC
few	NA	TRBJ2-5	TRBV5-5	CASTRDDKTQYF	TGTGCCAGCACCAGGGATGATAAGACCCAGTACTTC